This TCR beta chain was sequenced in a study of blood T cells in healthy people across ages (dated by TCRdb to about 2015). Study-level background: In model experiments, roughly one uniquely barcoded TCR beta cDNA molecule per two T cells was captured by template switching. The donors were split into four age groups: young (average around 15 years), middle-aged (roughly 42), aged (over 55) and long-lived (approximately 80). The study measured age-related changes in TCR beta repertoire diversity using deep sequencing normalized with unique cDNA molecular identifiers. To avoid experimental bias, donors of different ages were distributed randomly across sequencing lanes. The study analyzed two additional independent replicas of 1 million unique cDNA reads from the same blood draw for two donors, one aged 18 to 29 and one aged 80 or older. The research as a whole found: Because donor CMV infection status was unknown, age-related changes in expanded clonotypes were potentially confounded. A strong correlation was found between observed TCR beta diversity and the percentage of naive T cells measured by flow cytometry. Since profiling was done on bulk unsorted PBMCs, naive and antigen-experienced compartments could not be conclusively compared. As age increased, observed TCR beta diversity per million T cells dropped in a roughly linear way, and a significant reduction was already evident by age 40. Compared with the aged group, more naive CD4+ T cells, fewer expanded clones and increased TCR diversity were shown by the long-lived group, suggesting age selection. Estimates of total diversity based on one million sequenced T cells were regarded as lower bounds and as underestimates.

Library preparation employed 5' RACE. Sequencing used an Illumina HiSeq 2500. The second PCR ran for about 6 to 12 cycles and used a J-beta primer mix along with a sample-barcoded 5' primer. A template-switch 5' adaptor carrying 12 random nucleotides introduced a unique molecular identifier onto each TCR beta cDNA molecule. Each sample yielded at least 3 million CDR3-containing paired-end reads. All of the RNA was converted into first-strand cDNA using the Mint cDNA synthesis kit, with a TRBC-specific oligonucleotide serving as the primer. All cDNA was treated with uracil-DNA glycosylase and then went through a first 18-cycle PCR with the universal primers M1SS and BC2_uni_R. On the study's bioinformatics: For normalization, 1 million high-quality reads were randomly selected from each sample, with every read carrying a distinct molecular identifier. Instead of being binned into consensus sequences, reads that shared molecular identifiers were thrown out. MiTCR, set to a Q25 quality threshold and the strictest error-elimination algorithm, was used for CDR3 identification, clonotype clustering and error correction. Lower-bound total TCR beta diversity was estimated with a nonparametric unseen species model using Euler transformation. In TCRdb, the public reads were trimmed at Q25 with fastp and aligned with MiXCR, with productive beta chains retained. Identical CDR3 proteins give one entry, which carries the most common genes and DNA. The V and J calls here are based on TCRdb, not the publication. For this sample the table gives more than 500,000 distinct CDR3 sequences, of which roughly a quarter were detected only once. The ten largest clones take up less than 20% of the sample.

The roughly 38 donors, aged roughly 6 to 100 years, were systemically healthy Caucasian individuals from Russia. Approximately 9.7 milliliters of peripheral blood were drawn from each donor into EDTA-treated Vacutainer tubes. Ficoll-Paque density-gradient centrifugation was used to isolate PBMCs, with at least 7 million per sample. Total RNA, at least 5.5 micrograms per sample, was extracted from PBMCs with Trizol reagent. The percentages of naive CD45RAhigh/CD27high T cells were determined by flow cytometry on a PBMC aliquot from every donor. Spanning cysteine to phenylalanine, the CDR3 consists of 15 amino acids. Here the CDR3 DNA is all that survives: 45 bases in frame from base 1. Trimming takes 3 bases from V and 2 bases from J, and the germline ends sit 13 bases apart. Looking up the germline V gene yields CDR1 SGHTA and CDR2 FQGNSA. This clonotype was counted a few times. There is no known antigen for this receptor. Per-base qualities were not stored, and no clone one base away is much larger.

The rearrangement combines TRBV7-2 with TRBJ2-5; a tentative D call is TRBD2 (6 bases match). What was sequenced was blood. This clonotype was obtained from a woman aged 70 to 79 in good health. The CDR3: CASSLGGYQQETQYF. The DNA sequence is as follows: TGTGCCAGCAGCTTGGGGGGATATCAGCAAGAGACCCAGTACTTC.